This TCR beta chain came from a study of blood T cell repertoires in COVID-19 (dated by TCRdb to the early 2020s). About the study as a whole: Samples covering the acute and convalescent phases of COVID-19 were provided by collaborators in the United States, Italy and Spain. The dataset comprised deeply sampled blood TCRbeta repertoires from subjects exposed to, actively infected with, or recovered from COVID-19. Samples were obtained from the ongoing ImmuneRACE study (first 160 participants) and from 1,254 subjects provided by 6 global collaborators. The material from the prospective study consisted of cDNA or gDNA derived from T cells, B-cell-depleted T cells, or PBMCs. Nearly every sample came with metadata listing a de-identified subject ID, COVID-19 status, age in years and sex. Where HLA class I and class II types were available, the types were taken from metadata supplied by the sample provider, not from assay-based typing. The repertoires were made available in a free public database intended to serve as a resource for research on the immune response to SARS-CoV-2.

Worth noting for this clone: Its binding antigen is unknown. No much larger clonotype is one base removed from it; base qualities were not supplied.

A distance of 9 bases separates the germline ends of V and J, which lose 5 bases and 7 bases respectively. Its CDR3 holds 12 amino acids, cysteine through phenylalanine. Only the CDR3 part of the read is kept: 36 bases, read in frame from the first base. TCRbeta CDR3 regions were amplified from genomic DNA using the immunoSEQ Assay, a bias-controlled multiplex PCR. The paper's data handling went like this. Nucleated cell counts per sample were estimated from amplification of reference gene primers within the assay. To quantify the absolute abundance of each unique TCRbeta CDR3 rearrangement, sequence reads were collapsed and filtered. For each sample, productive Simpson clonality was calculated as the square root of Simpson's diversity index across productive rearrangements. TCRdb took this table from immuneACCESS and kept in-frame rearrangements with V and J called. Such tables lack part of the clones; where checked against another copy, unresolved V genes explain under half of the gap, and the rest is unexplained. That table supplies the V and J calls and clone size; D and trimming were determined from the DNA. The sample table lists some 110,000 clones, 65% to 90% of them with a count of one. The top ten hold about 3.8% of the sample.

What the study reported, not specific to this receptor: The quantity of clinical and demographic metadata differed by source and by participant and was supplied without curation.

Each collaborating institution followed its own protocols to collect whole blood in K2EDTA tubes. Collaborator samples were shipped for TCRbeta analysis as frozen whole blood, isolated PBMCs, or DNA extracted from either sample type. The sequence came from a man over 45 with acute or convalescent COVID-19. The sample taken for sequencing was peripheral blood. The chain is made from TRBV12-3 or TRBV12-4 and TRBJ1-5; TRBD1 might be the D gene, on 6 matching bases. The CDR3 here reads CASSQQGQPQHF. The DNA sequence is TGTGCCAGCAGTCAACAGGGCCAGCCCCAGCATTTT.